Below are 24 T cell receptor beta chains sequenced from a single sample in a study of T cell changes during pregnancy in multiple sclerosis. Repertoires were generated with immunoSEQ multiplex PCR, while TCRdb's copy carries only in-frame clones and drops some. Of about 70,000 clones listed, approximately 92% are singletons. Sequencing was performed on peripheral blood, taken before pregnancy. The receptors stem from a female donor with multiple sclerosis, enrolled in a pregnancy study.

The CDR3 region has the DNA TGTGCCAGCTCACCACTCATTATTTCAGGGCAGACCGGGGAGCTGTTTTTT. It yields the protein CASSPLIISGQTGELFF. This chain joins TRBV18 and TRBJ2-2; tentative D call: TRBD1 (5 bases). The germline CDR1 and CDR2 sequences are KGHSH and LQKENI. The CDR3 is 17 amino acids. The ends were cut back, 1 base at V and 5 bases at J, with 17 bases in the middle.

The chain has TRBV5-6 and TRBJ1-1; TRBD1 matches at 7 bases. Looked up from germline, CDR1 is SGHDT and CDR2 is YYEEEE. The CDR3 has 16 residues. Germline trimming cut 2 bases from V and 6 bases from J; bases unmatched to any gene: 13. The CDR3 spells CASSLFWIGQGAEAFF. In nucleotides, the CDR3 is TGTGCCAGCAGCTTATTCTGGATCGGGCAGGGGGCTGAAGCTTTCTTT.

This rearrangement joins TRBV21-1 to TRBJ2-7; TRBD2, the D gene given by the table, was not confirmed from the DNA. TRBV21-1 is reported as a pseudogene. This CDR3 spans 14 amino acids. CDR3 nucleotide sequence: TGTGCCAGCAGCAGTGGGGAGGGGCTCTACGAGCAGTACTTC. This sequence encodes CASSSGEGLYEQYF.

The rearrangement joins TRBV11-3 to TRBJ2-3; D is unclear. This CDR3 region has 14 residues. Germline CDR1 SGHNT, CDR2 YENEEA. V was shortened by 0 bases and J by 5 bases, with 9 bases between the two germline ends. CDR3 sequence (DNA): TGTGCCAGCAGCTTAGAAGTGGCTGGAGATACGCAGTATTTT. Encoded protein: CASSLEVAGDTQYF.

The CDR3 nucleotides read TGTGCCAGCAGCTTAGCTTCCCCGGGCTCCTACGAGCAGTACTTC. Protein: CASSLASPGSYEQYF. This chain joins TRBV7-6 and TRBJ2-7; D is undetermined. The germline V gene encodes CDR1 SGHVS and CDR2 FNYEAQ. This CDR3 region has 15 residues. V was clipped by 0 bases and J by 0 bases, with 9 bases between them. The full variable domain, in which reference TRBV7-6 and TRBJ2-7 provide the parts outside the CDR3, is GAGVSQSPRYKVTKRGQDVALRCDPISGHVSLYWYRQALGQGPEFLTYFNYEAQQDKSGLPNDRFSAERPEGSISTLTIQRTEQRDSAMYRCASSLASPGSYEQYFGPGTRLTVT.

The chain carries TRBV5-1 and TRBJ2-4; a weak D match, TRBD1 (5 bases). CDR1 SGHRS and CDR2 YFSETQ come from the germline V gene. CDR3 length equals 18 residues. The V end was cut by 0 bases, the J end by 0 bases, with 16 bases between. The chain's CDR3 is CASSLGGLGRGAKNIQYF. The CDR3 DNA follows: TGCGCCAGCAGCTTGGGCGGATTGGGTAGGGGAGCCAAAAACATTCAGTACTTC.

On this clone itself: A read error is possible here, since a much larger clone lies one base away. The chain joins TRBV7-9 to TRBJ2-3; D may be TRBD1 (5 bases). Germline assignment: CDR1 SEHNR and CDR2 FQNEAQ (reference sequence). V was trimmed by 1 base and J by 4 bases, leaving 6 bases between them. The CDR3 is made up of 13 amino acids. The CDR3 spells CASSLEQADTQYF. CDR3 bases: TGTGCCAGCAGCTTAGAACAGGCAGATACGCAGTATTTT.

This clone was seen only a few times. The V gene is TRBV28, the J gene TRBJ1-2; 7 bases align to TRBD1. CDR3 length: 14 amino acids. V was pared by 8 bases and J by 0 bases, with 6 bases of the junction left unmatched. Germline V gene sequence: CDR1 MDHEN, CDR2 SYDVKM. The CDR3 region is CASQGQPTNYGYTF. CDR3 bases: TGTGCCAGCCAGGGACAGCCTACTAACTATGGCTACACCTTC.

This clone occurred once. The genes are TRBV5-1 and TRBJ2-1, with D unclear. The ends were cut back, 0 bases at V and 2 bases at J, with 6 bases in the middle. Germline CDR1 is SGHRS and CDR2 is YFSETQ. The CDR3 length is 14 residues. The CDR3 region has the DNA TGCGCCAGCAGCTTGGCCCTAGCCTACAATGAGCAGTTCTTC. Translated: CASSLALAYNEQFF.

V and J are TRBV29-1 and TRBJ2-1; 10 nucleotides align to TRBD1. The V gene's germline CDR1 is SQVTM and CDR2 ANQGSEA. The CDR3 contains 16 residues. The V and J ends lost 0 bases and 1 base, in that order; junction bases with no gene match: 3. The chain's CDR3 is CSVEDGGQGSYNEQFF. Here the CDR3 DNA reads TGCAGCGTTGAAGATGGGGGACAGGGGTCCTACAATGAGCAGTTCTTC.

V usage is TRBV12-5 and J usage is TRBJ2-3; 11 bases align to TRBD2. With V trimmed by 3 bases and J by 4 bases, 12 bases remained unmatched. Germline assignment: CDR1 LGHNT and CDR2 FRNRAP. This CDR3 has 18 residues. The CDR3 nucleotides read TGTGCTAGTGGTTTTGCTACTACTAGCGGGAGTGTCTCAGATACGCAGTATTTT. This translates into CASGFATTSGSVSDTQYF.

The rearrangement joins TRBV4-3 to TRBJ2-3; possible D gene TRBD1, 6 bases. The CDR3 has 15 residues. V was clipped by 0 bases and J by 2 bases, with 9 bases between them. Germline values: CDR1 LGHNA, CDR2 YSLEER. The CDR3 coding sequence is TGCGCCAGCAGCCAAGATAGGACAGACACAGATACGCAGTATTTT. Amino acid sequence: CASSQDRTDTDTQYF.

The rearrangement uses TRBV7-3 and TRBJ2-1, with 9 bases identical to TRBD2. J gave up 6 bases and V 5 bases, and 11 bases lay outside the gene matches. This CDR3 has 16 amino acids. Germline V lookup: CDR1 SGHTA, CDR2 FQGTGA. The CDR3, as DNA: TGTGCCAGCAGCGACAGCGGCCCTAGCGGGACCAATGAGCAGTTCTTC. Protein: CASSDSGPSGTNEQFF.

The chain couples TRBV4-2 to TRBJ1-2; 10 bases match TRBD1. The length of the CDR3 is 17 residues. Germline-derived CDR1 and CDR2 are LGHNA and YNFKEQ. V dropped 0 bases and J dropped 7; count of bases not matched to a gene: 11. The CDR3 region is CASSQDTKSRTGGGYTF. The CDR3 DNA sequence: TGTGCCAGCAGCCAAGATACGAAATCGAGGACAGGGGGTGGCTACACCTTC.

The rearrangement links TRBV28 to TRBJ2-2; 12 nucleotides align to TRBD2. The CDR3 sequence is 19 residues long. CDR1 is MDHEN and CDR2 is SYDVKM in the germline V gene. The V segment lost 5 bases and the J segment 6 bases; nucleotides outside the gene matches: 16. Written as DNA, the CDR3 is TGTGCCAGCAGTCCACCCAGATGGACTAGCGGGATTATGGCCGGGGAGCTGTTTTTT. It translates to CASSPPRWTSGIMAGELFF.

The chain combines TRBV28 with TRBJ2-3, with TRBD2 matching over 8 bases. The CDR3 loop spans 14 amino acids. V was clipped by 11 bases and J by 0 bases; unmatched bases: 7. The germline V gene encodes CDR1 MDHEN and CDR2 SYDVKM. Written as DNA, the CDR3 is TGTGCCCATGGTAGCGGGGCTAGCACAGATACGCAGTATTTT. Protein sequence: CAHGSGASTDTQYF.

The chain uses TRBV5-1 and TRBJ2-1; D might be TRBD2 (5 bases). V lost 0 bases and J 0 bases, leaving 16 bases between the germline ends. This CDR3 is built from 18 residues. Germline-derived CDR1 and CDR2 are SGHRS and YFSETQ. The CDR3 loop is CASSLGLLGLGSYNEQFF. The CDR3 region has the DNA TGCGCCAGCAGCTTGGGACTATTAGGTTTAGGCTCCTACAATGAGCAGTTCTTC.

This chain joins TRBV19 and TRBJ1-1; tentative D call: TRBD1 (6 bases). V lost 10 bases, J lost 1 base, and 16 bases lay in between. Germline lookup yields CDR1 LNHDA and CDR2 SQIVND (reference sequence). There are 14 residues in the CDR3. CDR3 residues: CATYHRDPNTEAFF. Here the CDR3 DNA reads TGTGCCACTTACCACAGGGACCCGAACACTGAAGCTTTCTTT. The whole variable domain, remainder taken from reference TRBV19 and TRBJ1-1, is DGGITQSPKYLFRKEGQNVTLSCEQNLNHDAMYWYRQDPGQGLRLIYYSQIVNDFQKGDIAEGYSVSREKKESFPLTVTSAQKNPTAFYLCATYHRDPNTEAFFGQGTRLTVV.

The rearrangement uses TRBV13 and TRBJ2-1, with 13 positions matching TRBD2. The CDR3 covers 17 residues. The germline V gene has CDR1 PRHDT and CDR2 FYEKMQ (reference sequence). The V gene end was trimmed by 3 bases and the J gene end by 9 bases; junction bases not matched to a gene: 11. The CDR3 is CASSFIGLAGVTSEQFF. The CDR3 coding sequence is TGTGCCAGCAGCTTCATTGGACTAGCGGGAGTTACGAGTGAGCAGTTCTTC.

The chain couples TRBV18 to TRBJ1-5, with a weak D call TRBD1 (6 bases). The CDR3 runs 14 residues. Trimming removed 5 bases at V and 0 bases at J, with 8 bases between. CDR1 is KGHSH, CDR2 LQKENI, per germline. CDR3 amino acids: CASSEQGSNQPQHF. As DNA, the CDR3 is TGTGCCAGCTCAGAACAGGGTAGCAATCAGCCCCAGCATTTT.

The chain recombines TRBV4-3 with TRBJ1-2; 9 nucleotides match TRBD1. Losses at the gene ends were 0 bases for V and 4 bases for J; bases not matched to a gene: 9. Germline CDR1 is LGHNA and CDR2 is YSLEER. This CDR3 is built from 17 residues. The CDR3 nucleotides read TGCGCCAGCAGCCAAGAATTTTCCGGGACAGGGTTCTATGGCTACACCTTC. Its translation is CASSQEFSGTGFYGYTF.

This chain uses TRBV6-5 with TRBJ2-1; 10 nucleotides line up with TRBD1. The CDR3 runs 13 residues. V trimming: 8 bases; J trimming: 7 bases; junction bases outside the gene matches: 5. The germline V gene encodes CDR1 MNHEY and CDR2 SVGAGI. The CDR3 here is CASGGQGWNEQFF. DNA for the CDR3: TGTGCCAGCGGGGGACAGGGGTGGAATGAGCAGTTCTTC.

The chain combines TRBV28 with TRBJ2-2, with a weak D call TRBD1 (6 bases). There are 16 residues in the CDR3. With 2 bases removed from V and 4 bases from J, the gap between germline ends came to 14 bases. CDR1 MDHEN and CDR2 SYDVKM come from the germline V gene. CDR3 region: CASSLNGGLGTGELFF. The CDR3 nucleotides read TGTGCCAGCAGTTTAAATGGGGGCTTAGGCACCGGGGAGCTGTTTTTT.

This chain links TRBV7-2 with TRBJ2-1, with unresolved D. There are 12 residues in the CDR3. V was shortened by 5 bases and J by 3 bases, with 5 bases between the two germline ends. Germline CDR1 SGHTA, CDR2 FQGNSA. As DNA, the CDR3 is TGTGCCAGCAGCGGCGGCTACAATGAGCAGTTCTTC. Encoded protein: CASSGGYNEQFF.